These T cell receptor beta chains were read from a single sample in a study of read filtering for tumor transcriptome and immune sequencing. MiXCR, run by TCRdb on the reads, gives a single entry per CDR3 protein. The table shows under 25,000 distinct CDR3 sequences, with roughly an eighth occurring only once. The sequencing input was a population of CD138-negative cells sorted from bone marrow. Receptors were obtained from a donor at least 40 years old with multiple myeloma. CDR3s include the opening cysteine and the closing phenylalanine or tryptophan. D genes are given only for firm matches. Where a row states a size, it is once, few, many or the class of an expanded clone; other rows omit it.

CDR3 protein: CASSFETGVRETQYF
CDR3 DNA: TGTGCCAGCAGCTTCGAGACAGGGGTGCGAGAGACCCAGTACTTC
clone size: many
J gene: TRBJ2-5
V gene: TRBV11-2
D gene: TRBD1

CDR3 protein: CASSLGGAYNEQFF
CDR3 DNA: TGTGCCAGCAGCCTCGGAGGTGCCTACAATGAGCAGTTCTTC
clone size: many
J gene: TRBJ2-1
V gene: TRBV6-2/TRBV6-3
D gene: .

CDR3 protein: CAISLMGQGSTDTQYF
CDR3 DNA: TGTGCCATCAGTTTAATGGGACAGGGGTCCACAGATACGCAGTATTTT
clone size: many
J gene: TRBJ2-3
V gene: TRBV28
D gene: TRBD1

CDR3 protein: CASSLVLTSGSNEQYF
CDR3 DNA: TGTGCCAGCAGCTTGGTCCTGACTAGCGGGAGCAACGAGCAGTACTTC
clone size: many
J gene: TRBJ2-7
V gene: TRBV5-4
D gene: TRBD2

CDR3 protein: CASSTAGTAHYNEQFF
CDR3 DNA: TGTGCCAGCAGCACCGCCGGGACAGCTCATTACAATGAGCAGTTCTTC
clone size: many
J gene: TRBJ2-1
V gene: TRBV28
D gene: TRBD1

CDR3 protein: CASRQQLFNYGYTF
CDR3 DNA: TGTGCCAGCAGGCAACAGTTATTCAACTATGGCTACACCTTC
clone size: many
J gene: TRBJ1-2
V gene: TRBV6-1
D gene: .

CDR3 protein: CASSLELNEQFF
CDR3 DNA: TGTGCCAGCAGCTTGGAGCTCAATGAGCAGTTCTTC
clone size: many
J gene: TRBJ2-1
V gene: TRBV5-4
D gene: .

CDR3 protein: CASSMGLAGLARGEQFF
CDR3 DNA: TGCGCCAGCAGCATGGGACTAGCGGGCCTTGCCCGTGGTGAGCAGTTCTTC
clone size: many
J gene: TRBJ2-1
V gene: TRBV5-1
D gene: TRBD2

CDR3 protein: CASSQSGQGVDQPQHF
CDR3 DNA: TGCGCCAGCAGTCAATCGGGGCAGGGGGTGGATCAGCCCCAGCATTTT
clone size: many
J gene: TRBJ1-5
V gene: TRBV23-1
D gene: TRBD1

CDR3 protein: CSAGGTGDNQPQHF
CDR3 DNA: TGCAGCGCCGGAGGGACAGGGGACAATCAGCCCCAGCATTTT
clone size: many
J gene: TRBJ1-5
V gene: TRBV29-1
D gene: TRBD1

CDR3 protein: CASSPIAGGSTDTQYF
CDR3 DNA: TGTGCCAGCAGCCCAATAGCGGGAGGAAGCACAGATACGCAGTATTTT
clone size: many
J gene: TRBJ2-3
V gene: TRBV7-2
D gene: TRBD2

CDR3 protein: CASSLVGQKIYNEQFF
CDR3 DNA: TGTGCCAGCAGCTTGGTGGGGCAGAAGATCTACAATGAGCAGTTCTTC
clone size: few
J gene: TRBJ2-1
V gene: TRBV5-4
D gene: .

CDR3 protein: CSAREEGSVATNEKLFF
CDR3 DNA: TGCAGTGCTAGAGAAGAGGGAAGCGTCGCAACTAATGAAAAACTGTTTTTT
clone size: many
J gene: TRBJ1-4
V gene: TRBV20-1
D gene: .

CDR3 protein: CASSLARDNEQFF
CDR3 DNA: TGCGCCAGCAGCTTAGCCCGGGACAATGAGCAGTTCTTC
clone size: .
J gene: TRBJ2-1
V gene: TRBV5-1
D gene: .

CDR3 protein: CSARGGTMSTDTQYF
CDR3 DNA: TGCAGTGCTAGGGGTGGGACAATGAGCACAGATACGCAGTATTTT
clone size: many
J gene: TRBJ2-3
V gene: TRBV20-1
D gene: .

CDR3 protein: CASSLGQNYGYTF
CDR3 DNA: TGTGCCAGCAGTTTAGGACAGAACTATGGCTACACCTTC
clone size: many
J gene: TRBJ1-2
V gene: TRBV28
D gene: .

CDR3 protein: CASSASGYNEQFF
CDR3 DNA: TGTGCCAGTAGTGCCTCAGGGTACAATGAGCAGTTCTTC
clone size: .
J gene: TRBJ2-1
V gene: TRBV19
D gene: .

CDR3 protein: CASTGYSYNVQFF
CDR3 DNA: TGTGCCAGCACCGGGTATTCCTACAATGTGCAGTTCTTC
clone size: .
J gene: TRBJ2-1
V gene: TRBV5-4
D gene: .

CDR3 protein: CASSYRQGTGTGELFF
CDR3 DNA: TGTGCCAGCAGTTATAGGCAGGGCACGGGGACCGGGGAGCTGTTTTTT
clone size: many
J gene: TRBJ2-2
V gene: TRBV6-6
D gene: .

CDR3 protein: CASSQDPGFYNEQFF
CDR3 DNA: TGTGCCAGCAGCCAAGACCCCGGCTTCTACAATGAGCAGTTCTTC
clone size: many
J gene: TRBJ2-1
V gene: TRBV14
D gene: .

CDR3 protein: CASSRDRFGGYTF
CDR3 DNA: TGTGCCAGCAGTCGGGACAGGTTCGGGGGCTACACCTTC
clone size: many
J gene: TRBJ1-2
V gene: TRBV6-2/TRBV6-3
D gene: TRBD1

CDR3 protein: CSVGGAGGNTEAFF
CDR3 DNA: TGCAGCGTTGGCGGGGCAGGGGGGAACACTGAAGCTTTCTTT
clone size: few
J gene: TRBJ1-1
V gene: TRBV29-1
D gene: TRBD1

CDR3 protein: CASSQAFRGQINTEAFF
CDR3 DNA: TGTGCCAGCAGCCAAGCTTTTAGGGGACAGATAAACACTGAAGCTTTCTTT
clone size: few
J gene: TRBJ1-1
V gene: TRBV4-2
D gene: TRBD1

CDR3 protein: CASSLWGRGENTEAFF
CDR3 DNA: TGCGCCAGCAGCTTGTGGGGGAGGGGGGAGAACACTGAAGCTTTCTTT
clone size: many
J gene: TRBJ1-1
V gene: TRBV5-1
D gene: .

CDR3 protein: CASSSDGRNEQYF
CDR3 DNA: TGTGCCAGCAGCTCGGACGGTCGGAACGAGCAGTACTTC
clone size: many
J gene: TRBJ2-7
V gene: TRBV5-4
D gene: .

CDR3 protein: CASSSRLGGSGGYNEQFF
CDR3 DNA: TGTGCCAGCAGCTCCCGTTTGGGGGGTAGTGGGGGCTACAATGAGCAGTTCTTC
clone size: once
J gene: TRBJ2-1
V gene: TRBV7-2
D gene: .

CDR3 protein: CSVGSRANEKLFF
CDR3 DNA: TGCAGCGTTGGAAGTCGGGCGAATGAAAAACTGTTTTTT
clone size: many
J gene: TRBJ1-4
V gene: TRBV29-1
D gene: .

CDR3 protein: CSARDVSGRGNEQFF
CDR3 DNA: TGCAGTGCTAGAGACGTTAGCGGGAGAGGTAATGAGCAGTTCTTC
clone size: many
J gene: TRBJ2-1
V gene: TRBV20-1
D gene: TRBD2

CDR3 protein: CASSVPGDAYNEQFF
CDR3 DNA: TGTGCCAGCAGCGTACCCGGGGACGCATATAATGAGCAGTTCTTC
clone size: many
J gene: TRBJ2-1
V gene: TRBV9
D gene: .

CDR3 protein: CASSADGYSNQPQHF
CDR3 DNA: TGCGCCAGCAGCGCGGACGGTTATAGCAATCAGCCCCAGCATTTT
clone size: few
J gene: TRBJ1-5
V gene: TRBV5-1
D gene: .

CDR3 protein: CASSLAGKGYEQYF
CDR3 DNA: TGTGCCAGCAGTCTCGCAGGGAAAGGTTACGAGCAGTACTTC
clone size: .
J gene: TRBJ2-7
V gene: TRBV28
D gene: .

CDR3 protein: CASSRNRETQYF
CDR3 DNA: TGTGCCAGCAGTCGAAATCGGGAGACCCAGTACTTC
clone size: .
J gene: TRBJ2-5
V gene: TRBV6-2/TRBV6-3
D gene: .

CDR3 protein: CASRAGTGRGNTEAFF
CDR3 DNA: TGTGCCAGCAGGGCTGGGACAGGTCGGGGGAACACTGAAGCTTTCTTT
clone size: .
J gene: TRBJ1-1
V gene: TRBV6-2/TRBV6-3
D gene: TRBD1

CDR3 protein: CSVAPTSGKTDTQYF
CDR3 DNA: TGCAGCGTTGCCCCGACTAGCGGGAAAACAGATACGCAGTATTTT
clone size: many
J gene: TRBJ2-3
V gene: TRBV29-1
D gene: TRBD2

CDR3 protein: CASSPGWGEENTQYF
CDR3 DNA: TGTGCCAGCAGCCCGGGGTGGGGGGAAGAGAATACGCAGTATTTT
clone size: many
J gene: TRBJ2-3
V gene: TRBV11-2
D gene: .

CDR3 protein: CASSRGLVGETQYF
CDR3 DNA: TGTGCCAGCAGTCGAGGACTAGTTGGGGAGACCCAGTACTTC
clone size: many
J gene: TRBJ2-5
V gene: TRBV2
D gene: TRBD2

CDR3 protein: CASSQVGQGRSGANVLTF
CDR3 DNA: TGTGCCAGCAGCCAAGTAGGACAGGGCCGCTCTGGGGCCAACGTCCTGACTTTC
clone size: many
J gene: TRBJ2-6
V gene: TRBV3-1
D gene: TRBD1

CDR3 protein: CASSQSGRASFEQYF
CDR3 DNA: TGTGCCAGCAGTCAAAGCGGGAGGGCCTCATTCGAGCAGTACTTC
clone size: many
J gene: TRBJ2-7
V gene: TRBV28
D gene: TRBD2

CDR3 protein: CASSSGPEETQYF
CDR3 DNA: TGTGCCAGCAGCTCCGGACCGGAAGAGACCCAGTACTTC
clone size: many
J gene: TRBJ2-5
V gene: TRBV7-2
D gene: .

CDR3 protein: CSARGQSNTGELFF
CDR3 DNA: TGCAGTGCTAGAGGACAGAGTAACACCGGGGAGCTGTTTTTT
clone size: many
J gene: TRBJ2-2
V gene: TRBV20-1
D gene: .

CDR3 protein: CASSPPGAGVSETQYF
CDR3 DNA: TGTGCCAGCAGCCCGCCGGGTGCGGGAGTATCCGAGACCCAGTACTTC
clone size: many
J gene: TRBJ2-5
V gene: TRBV7-2
D gene: TRBD2

CDR3 protein: CASSLNGVNTEAFF
CDR3 DNA: TGTGCCAGCAGTTTAAACGGGGTCAACACTGAAGCTTTCTTC
clone size: .
J gene: TRBJ1-1
V gene: TRBV27
D gene: .

CDR3 protein: CASSYPGEPQHF
CDR3 DNA: TGTGCCAGCAGTTACCCCGGGGAGCCCCAGCATTTT
clone size: many
J gene: TRBJ1-5
V gene: TRBV6-6
D gene: .

CDR3 protein: CASSTPGLDLGEQFF
CDR3 DNA: TGTGCCAGCAGTACCCCGGGACTAGATCTTGGGGAGCAGTTCTTC
clone size: many
J gene: TRBJ2-1
V gene: TRBV28
D gene: TRBD2

CDR3 protein: CASSPGHKRYNEQFF
CDR3 DNA: TGCGCCAGCAGTCCGGGACACAAGCGTTACAATGAGCAGTTCTTC
clone size: many
J gene: TRBJ2-1
V gene: TRBV10-2
D gene: .

CDR3 protein: CASKEGMAKGNQPQHF
CDR3 DNA: TGTGCCAGCAAGGAGGGAATGGCCAAAGGCAATCAGCCCCAGCATTTT
clone size: many
J gene: TRBJ1-5
V gene: TRBV2
D gene: .

CDR3 protein: CASSRPSTEAFF
CDR3 DNA: TGTGCCAGCAGTCGACCAAGCACTGAAGCTTTCTTT
clone size: many
J gene: TRBJ1-1
V gene: TRBV6-5
D gene: .

CDR3 protein: CASRAAGRIYEQYF
CDR3 DNA: TGTGCCAGCAGAGCGGCCGGGCGGATCTACGAGCAGTACTTC
clone size: many
J gene: TRBJ2-7
V gene: TRBV6-2/TRBV6-3
D gene: .